One TCR beta chain is described in this entry. Assay used: immunoSEQ multiplex PCR; TCRdb lists only in-frame clones, some missing. The sample gives approximately 99,000 clones, roughly 85% of which show up once; roughly 2.5% is in the top ten. The data derive from a study of blood T cell repertoires in COVID-19. Study at large: The study drew acute and convalescent COVID-19 samples from the United States, Italy and Spain. T cells, B-cell-depleted T cells, or PBMCs supplied cDNA or gDNA.

Looked up from germline, CDR1 is MGHRA and CDR2 is YSYEKL. The CDR3 spans 14 residues. Trimming left V 0 bases short and J 4 bases short, with 9 bases between. The chain has TRBV4-1 and TRBJ1-2; D call uncertain. Source material: peripheral blood. The TCR was taken from a human donor in a cohort sampled during active COVID-19. The CDR3 loop is CASSQDSGFYGYTF. The CDR3 nucleotides read TGCGCCAGCAGCCAAGATTCGGGGTTCTATGGCTACACCTTC.